Below, 27 T cell receptor beta chains from the same sample are listed, as sequenced in a study of cytomegalovirus exposure and HLA in healthy donors (dated by TCRdb to 2015 to 2018). Libraries were prepared through the immunoSEQ multiplex PCR assay. For the multiplex PCR, a mixture combining 60 forward primers for TCR Vbeta segments and 13 reverse primers for TCR Jbeta segments was used. This immuneACCESS table, as held by TCRdb, lists in-frame sequences with V and J called but not all clones. Of the missing ones, under half trace to an unresolved V gene in checked studies; the others have no known cause. The sample contains under 200,000 clones, roughly 90% of them found a single time. The ten largest clones represent more than 1% of the sample. The sample was PBMCs. The receptor source for this set is a boy between 2 and 10 years old in good health and CMV-seronegative.

The chain links TRBV19 to TRBJ1-6; 10 nucleotides match TRBD1. V gave up 3 bases and J gave up 9 bases; unmatched junction bases: 8. Germline-derived CDR1 and CDR2 are LNHDA and SQIVND (reference sequence). There are 16 residues in the CDR3. The DNA of the CDR3 is TGTGCCAGTAGTATGGAAAGGACAGGGGGTCTTTCACCCCTCCACTTT. Translating it yields CASSMERTGGLSPLHF.

J is TRBJ2-7 and V is TRBV30, with 11 bases fitting TRBD1. Trimming took 5 bases from V and 6 from J; bases not matched to a gene: 9. The CDR3 length is 14 residues. Germline V CDR1 and CDR2: GTSNPN, SVGIG (reference sequence). The CDR3 region has the DNA TGTGCCTGGGGGACAGGGGGGACAGGGCCCGAGCAGTACTTC. Residues: CAWGTGGTGPEQYF.

The V gene is TRBV28, the J gene TRBJ2-7; weak D call: TRBD1 (5 bases). Germline V CDR1 and CDR2: MDHEN, SYDVKM. With 7 bases removed from V and 5 bases from J, the gap between germline ends came to 15 bases. This CDR3 comprises 13 residues. The CDR3 is CASTVTENHEQYF. CDR3 sequence (DNA): TGTGCCAGCACCGTGACAGAAAACCACGAGCAGTACTTC.

The chain uses TRBV5-1 and TRBJ2-2; 7 bases map to TRBD1. The CDR3 has 15 residues. From germline, CDR1 is SGHRS and CDR2 YFSETQ. The trim removed 2 bases at V and 5 bases at J, leaving 6 bases unmatched. The CDR3: CASSLTTGMTGELFF. The CDR3 nucleotides read TGCGCCAGCAGCTTAACGACAGGGATGACCGGGGAGCTGTTTTTT.

The rearrangement uses TRBV18 and TRBJ2-3; D is unresolved. Germline V gives CDR1 KGHSH, CDR2 LQKENI. This CDR3 comprises 15 residues. V lost 1 base and J 2 bases, leaving 10 bases between the germline ends. This CDR3 is CASSPRNANTDTQYF. The CDR3 DNA is TGTGCCAGCTCACCACGAAATGCTAACACAGATACGCAGTATTTT. Using reference TRBV18 and TRBJ2-3 for the parts outside the CDR3, the full variable domain is NAGVMQNPRHLVRRRGQEARLRCSPMKGHSHVYWYRQLPEEGLKFMVYLQKENIIDESGMPKERFSAEFPKEGPSILRIQQVVRGDSAAYFCASSPRNANTDTQYFGPGTRLTVL.

The V gene is TRBV19, the J gene TRBJ2-2, with 7 positions matching TRBD1. Trimming took 8 bases from V and 6 from J; bases not matched to a gene: 9. The CDR3 has 14 amino acids. Germline CDR1 is LNHDA and CDR2 is SQIVND (reference sequence). The CDR3 here is CASLPGQRPGELFF. As DNA, the CDR3 is TGTGCCAGTCTTCCGGGACAGCGTCCCGGGGAGCTGTTTTTT.

The V call is TRBV28, the J call TRBJ1-5; 8 bases fit TRBD1. Germline CDR1 is MDHEN and CDR2 is SYDVKM. J lost 4 bases, V lost 8 bases, and 7 bases had no gene match. The CDR3 totals 14 residues. CDR3 nucleotide sequence: TGTGCCAGCGGGGACAGGCCGAGAAATCAGCCCCAGCATTTT. It encodes CASGDRPRNQPQHF.

This clone has a handful of counts. The chain combines TRBV7-9 with TRBJ1-1, with 11 positions matching TRBD1. This CDR3 is built from 17 residues. CDR1 is SEHNR, CDR2 FQNEAQ, per germline (reference sequence). Losses at the gene ends were 7 bases for V and 4 bases for J; bases not matched to a gene: 14. This chain's CDR3 is CASTSHPTGTGGTEAFF. The CDR3 DNA follows: TGTGCCAGCACCTCCCACCCCACCGGGACAGGGGGCACTGAAGCTTTCTTT.

The chain couples TRBV4-1 to TRBJ2-5; D perhaps matches TRBD1 (6 bases). The DNA end favors TRBJ2-7, so the J call may be wrong. There are 13 residues in the CDR3. Looked up from germline, CDR1 is MGHRA and CDR2 is YSYEKL. DNA of the CDR3: TGCGCCAGCAGCCAAACCAGGGGTTACGAGCAGTACTTC. This codes for CASSQTRGYEQYF.

The chain uses TRBV7-3 and TRBJ2-2, with 7 bases matching TRBD1. CDR1 SGHTA and CDR2 FQGTGA come from the germline V gene. Trimming at V came to 5 bases and at J to 1 base, leaving 7 bases not matched to a gene. The CDR3 contains 16 residues. The CDR3 loop reads CASSPPGGWNTGELFF. For the CDR3, the DNA is TGTGCCAGCAGCCCCCCAGGGGGTTGGAACACCGGGGAGCTGTTTTTT.

The rearrangement joins TRBV9 to TRBJ2-4, with 8 positions matching TRBD1. Losses at the gene ends were 2 bases for V and 8 bases for J; bases not matched to a gene: 6. Germline V gene lookup returns CDR1 SGDLS and CDR2 YYNGEE. CDR3 size: 14 residues. CDR3 sequence: CASSVTGVGDIQYF. The CDR3 DNA sequence: TGTGCCAGCAGCGTGACAGGGGTCGGGGACATTCAGTACTTC. Supplemented by reference TRBV9 and TRBJ2-4, the full variable domain reads DSGVTQTPKHLITATGQRVTLRCSPRSGDLSVYWYQQSLDQGLQFLIQYYNGEERAKGNILERFSAQQFPDLHSELNLSSLELGDSALYFCASSVTGVGDIQYFGAGTRLSVL.

V is TRBV2 and J is TRBJ2-3, with a weak D call TRBD2 (5 bases). Trimming stripped 4 bases from V and 0 bases from J, with 11 bases between. Germline V lookup: CDR1 SNHLY, CDR2 FYNNEI. This CDR3 spans 15 amino acids. CDR3: CASSGTGSSTDTQYF. The CDR3, as DNA: TGTGCCAGCAGTGGGACTGGTTCTAGCACAGATACGCAGTATTTT.

This clone was seen only once. CDR3 sequence: CASSLDAGYSYEQYF. The CDR3 nucleotides read TGTGCCAGCAGCTTAGACGCGGGATACTCCTACGAGCAGTACTTC. This rearrangement joins TRBV7-8 to TRBJ2-7; possibly TRBD2 for D (6 bases). Trimming shortened V by 1 base and J by 0 bases, and 10 bases separated the two germline ends. The CDR3 has 15 amino acids. CDR1 is SGHVS and CDR2 is FQNEAQ in the germline V gene. The full variable domain, its missing parts supplied by reference TRBV7-8 and TRBJ2-7, is GAGVSQSPRYKVAKRGQDVALRCDPISGHVSLFWYQQALGQGPEFLTYFQNEAQLDKSGLPSDRFFAERPEGSVSTLKIQRTQQEDSAVYLCASSLDAGYSYEQYFGPGTRLTVT.

The count of this clone is one. The chain is built from TRBV30 and TRBJ2-3; D ambiguous. CDR3 length equals 14 residues. The V gene's germline CDR1 is GTSNPN and CDR2 SVGIG (reference sequence). Trimming removed 6 bases at V and 0 bases at J, with 13 bases between. The CDR3 bases are TGTGCCTGTTCGGGTCTACGTAGCACAGATACGCAGTATTTT. Its protein is CACSGLRSTDTQYF.

The rearrangement links TRBV11-3 to TRBJ1-5; 9 bases agree with TRBD1. This CDR3 region has 16 residues. Germline V gene sequence: CDR1 SGHNT, CDR2 YENEEA. V lost 6 bases and J lost 4; bases outside the gene matches: 10. The CDR3 loop reads CASRVKQGAVNQPQHF. For the CDR3, the DNA is TGTGCCAGCAGAGTCAAACAGGGGGCGGTAAATCAGCCCCAGCATTTT.

This sequence joins TRBV29-1 and TRBJ2-2, with D maybe TRBD1 (5 bases). The germline V and J ends were trimmed by 1 base and 3 bases, with 18 bases remaining between them. Germline CDR1 SQVTM, CDR2 ANQGSEA. There are 17 residues in the CDR3. The CDR3 loop reads CSVEVPVGARDTGELFF. Written as DNA, the CDR3 is TGCAGCGTTGAAGTGCCAGTTGGGGCTAGGGACACCGGGGAGCTGTTTTTT.

The chain employs TRBV30 and TRBJ1-2; the D gene is possibly TRBD1 (6 bases). The ends were cut back, 5 bases at V and 12 bases at J, with 19 bases in the middle. This CDR3 is 12 amino acids long. CDR1 GTSNPN and CDR2 SVGIG come from the germline V gene (reference sequence). CDR3 amino acids: CAWSQGVQFHTF. CDR3 in DNA: TGTGCCTGGTCACAGGGAGTCCAGTTCCACACCTTC.

V and J are TRBV28 and TRBJ2-5; 12 bases are shared with TRBD2. The CDR3 consists of 15 residues. CDR1 is MDHEN, CDR2 SYDVKM, per germline. V shed 7 bases and J 5 bases; nucleotides not matched to a gene: 8. The CDR3 is CASTLGTSGRETQYF. The CDR3 nucleotides are TGTGCCAGCACCCTAGGGACTAGCGGGCGGGAGACCCAGTACTTC.

This clone was observed a few times. This sample also contains other DNA sequences that code for the same CDR3. V is TRBV29-1 and J is TRBJ1-1; 8 nucleotides align to TRBD1. Germline V CDR1 and CDR2: SQVTM, ANQGSEA. V lost 3 bases to trimming and J lost 7 bases; unmatched junction nucleotides: 4. The CDR3 is 12 amino acids. CDR3 bases: TGCAGCGTTGAGGGACAGGTTATTGAAGCTTTCTTT. It codes for CSVEGQVIEAFF.

This chain's CDR3 is CASSLSAGNTIYF. The CDR3 nucleotides are TGTGCCAGCAGTTTGTCAGCTGGAAACACCATATATTTT. The chain links TRBV28 to TRBJ1-3; no firm D call. V lost 3 bases and J 2 bases, leaving 5 bases between the germline ends. This CDR3 contains 13 residues. The V gene's germline CDR1 is MDHEN and CDR2 SYDVKM.

The chain joins TRBV5-4 to TRBJ2-7, with 7 bases matching TRBD1. V trimming: 4 bases; J trimming: 2 bases; junction bases outside the gene matches: 6. The CDR3 consists of 14 residues. CDR1 is SGHNT, CDR2 YYREEE, per germline (reference sequence). The CDR3 DNA is TGTGCCAGCAGCCTGAGGACAGGCCCCTACGAGCAGTACTTC. It codes for CASSLRTGPYEQYF.

This chain uses TRBV28 with TRBJ2-5; TRBD1 matches 7 bases. The CDR3 extends over 15 amino acids. Trimming cost V 2 bases and J 1 base; bases outside gene matches: 4. Per the germline V gene, CDR1 is MDHEN and CDR2 is SYDVKM. CDR3 loop: CASSLGAGGQETQYF. DNA for the CDR3: TGTGCCAGCAGTTTAGGGGCAGGGGGCCAAGAGACCCAGTACTTC.

The chain couples TRBV10-3 to TRBJ1-2, with D unresolved. The CDR3 contains 13 residues. The V and J ends lost 3 bases and 7 bases respectively, with 12 bases between them. Per the germline V gene, CDR1 is ENHRY and CDR2 is SYGVKD. The CDR3 loop is CAISDRGGGGYTF. The CDR3 DNA sequence: TGTGCCATCAGTGACCGCGGTGGAGGTGGCTACACCTTC.

The chain joins TRBV27 to TRBJ1-2; D remains unclear. Germline V gene sequence: CDR1 MNHEY, CDR2 SMNVEV (reference sequence). The CDR3 totals 15 residues. Trimming cost V 3 bases and J 0 bases, with 11 bases left between them. For the CDR3, the DNA is TGTGCCAGCAGTTTGGAGGGTCCCCCTAACTATGGCTACACCTTC. Translation: CASSLEGPPNYGYTF.

This chain joins TRBV7-9 and TRBJ2-3; 10 bases are a match to TRBD2. Unmatched junction bases numbered 2, after V lost 5 bases and J lost 0 bases. Germline CDR1 SEHNR, CDR2 FQNEAQ (reference sequence). The length of the CDR3 is 15 residues. The CDR3 nucleotides read TGTGCCAGCAGCCTTAGCGGGAGGAGCACAGATACGCAGTATTTT. Translation: CASSLSGRSTDTQYF. Full variable domain (outside the CDR3, taken from reference TRBV7-9 and TRBJ2-3): DTGVSQNPRHKITKRGQNVTFRCDPISEHNRLYWYRQTLGQGPEFLTYFQNEAQLEKSRLLSDRFSAERPKGSFSTLEIQRTEQGDSAMYLCASSLSGRSTDTQYFGPGTRLTVL.

The J gene is TRBJ1-3, the V gene TRBV11-2, with D perhaps TRBD1 (5 bases). Between the trimmed V and J ends, which lost 4 bases and 0 bases, there was a span of 13 bases. The CDR3 runs 16 residues. The germline CDR1 and CDR2 sequences are SGHAT and FQNNGV. The CDR3 spells CASSSQGRLSGNTIYF. CDR3 coding DNA: TGTGCCAGCAGCTCTCAGGGTAGACTCTCTGGAAACACCATATATTTT.

The V call is TRBV4-1, the J call TRBJ2-2; 10 nucleotides line up with TRBD2. Trimming cost V 0 bases and J 7 bases; bases outside gene matches: 2. Germline V gene sequence: CDR1 MGHRA, CDR2 YSYEKL. The CDR3 is 15 amino acids. The CDR3 DNA reads TGCGCCAGCAGCCAAGATACTAGCGGGGTCGGGGAGCTGTTTTTT. Translating it yields CASSQDTSGVGELFF.